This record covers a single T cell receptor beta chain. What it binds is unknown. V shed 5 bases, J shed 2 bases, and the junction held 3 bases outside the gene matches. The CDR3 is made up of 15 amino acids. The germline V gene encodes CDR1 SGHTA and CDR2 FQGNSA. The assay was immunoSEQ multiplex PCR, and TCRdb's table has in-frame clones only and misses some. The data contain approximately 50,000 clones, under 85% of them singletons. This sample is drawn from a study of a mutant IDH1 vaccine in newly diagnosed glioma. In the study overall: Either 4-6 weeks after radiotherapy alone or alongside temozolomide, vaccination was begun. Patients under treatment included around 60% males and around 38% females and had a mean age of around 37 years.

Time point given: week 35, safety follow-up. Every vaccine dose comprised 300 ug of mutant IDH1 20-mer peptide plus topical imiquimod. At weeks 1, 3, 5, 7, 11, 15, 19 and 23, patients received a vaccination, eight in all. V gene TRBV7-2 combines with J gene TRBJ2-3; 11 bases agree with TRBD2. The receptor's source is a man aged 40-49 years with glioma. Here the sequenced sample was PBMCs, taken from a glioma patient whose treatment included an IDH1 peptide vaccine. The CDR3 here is CASSPSGGFTDTQYF. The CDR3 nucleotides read TGTGCCAGCAGCCCTAGCGGGGGGTTCACAGATACGCAGTATTTT.